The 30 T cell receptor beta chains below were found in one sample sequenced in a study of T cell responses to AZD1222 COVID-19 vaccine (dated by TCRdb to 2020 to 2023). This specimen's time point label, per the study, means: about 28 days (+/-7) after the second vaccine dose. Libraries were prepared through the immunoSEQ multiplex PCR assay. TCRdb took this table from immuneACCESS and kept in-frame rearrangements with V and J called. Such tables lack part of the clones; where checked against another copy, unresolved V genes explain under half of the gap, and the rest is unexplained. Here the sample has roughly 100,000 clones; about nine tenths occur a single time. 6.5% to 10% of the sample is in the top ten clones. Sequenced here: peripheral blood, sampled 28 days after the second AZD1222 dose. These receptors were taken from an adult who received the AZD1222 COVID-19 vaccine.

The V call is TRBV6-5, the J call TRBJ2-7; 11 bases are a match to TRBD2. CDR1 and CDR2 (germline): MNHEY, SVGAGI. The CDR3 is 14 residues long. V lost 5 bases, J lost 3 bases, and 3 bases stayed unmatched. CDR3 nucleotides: TGTGCCAGCAGTAGTAGCGGGGGGGGCTACGAGCAGTACTTC. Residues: CASSSSGGGYEQYF.

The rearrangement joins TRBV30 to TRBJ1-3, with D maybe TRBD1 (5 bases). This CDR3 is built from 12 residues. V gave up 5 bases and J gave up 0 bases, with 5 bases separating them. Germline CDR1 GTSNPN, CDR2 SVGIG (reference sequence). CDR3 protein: CAWGTSGNTIYF. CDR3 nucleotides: TGTGCCTGGGGGACCTCTGGAAACACCATATATTTT.

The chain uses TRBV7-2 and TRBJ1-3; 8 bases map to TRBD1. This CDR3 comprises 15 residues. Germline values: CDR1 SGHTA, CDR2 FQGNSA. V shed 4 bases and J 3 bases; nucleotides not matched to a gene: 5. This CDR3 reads CASSSDRAGGNTIYF. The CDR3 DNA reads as TGTGCCAGCAGCTCGGACAGGGCAGGTGGAAACACCATATATTTT.

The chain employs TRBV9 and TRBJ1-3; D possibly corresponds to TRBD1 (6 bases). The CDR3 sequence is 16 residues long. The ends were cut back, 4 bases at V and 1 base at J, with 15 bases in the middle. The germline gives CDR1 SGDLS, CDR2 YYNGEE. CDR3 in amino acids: CASSPQITGSGNTIYF. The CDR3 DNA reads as TGTGCCAGCAGCCCTCAGATTACAGGGTCTGGAAACACCATATATTTT. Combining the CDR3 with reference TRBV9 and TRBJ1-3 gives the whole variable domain DSGVTQTPKHLITATGQRVTLRCSPRSGDLSVYWYQQSLDQGLQFLIQYYNGEERAKGNILERFSAQQFPDLHSELNLSSLELGDSALYFCASSPQITGSGNTIYFGEGSWLTVV.

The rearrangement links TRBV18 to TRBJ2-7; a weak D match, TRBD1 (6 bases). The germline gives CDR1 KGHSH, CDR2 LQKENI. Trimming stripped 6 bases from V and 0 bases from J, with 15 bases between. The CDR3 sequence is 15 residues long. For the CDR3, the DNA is TGTGCCAGCTCCCCCCGGGACACGGGCTCCTACGAGCAGTACTTC. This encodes CASSPRDTGSYEQYF.

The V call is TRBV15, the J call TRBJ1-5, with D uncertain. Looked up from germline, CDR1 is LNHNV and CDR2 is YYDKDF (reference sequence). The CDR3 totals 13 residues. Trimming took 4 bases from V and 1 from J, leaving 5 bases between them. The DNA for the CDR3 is TGTGCCACCAGCATTGTAAGCAATCAGCCCCAGCATTTT. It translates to CATSIVSNQPQHF.

The CDR3 region has the DNA TGTGCCAGAACCCTTTCCAGGGCCTCCCACACCGGGGAGCTGTTTTTT. Translating gives CARTLSRASHTGELFF. The V and J genes are TRBV5-3 and TRBJ2-2; the D gene is possibly TRBD1 (5 bases). TRBV5-3 falls under the ORF class, with uncertain function. The CDR3 covers 16 residues. V lost 6 bases and J 3 bases, leaving 18 bases between the germline ends.

The DNA of the CDR3 is TGTGCCAGCTCACCAAGACAGGGGAGCACTGAAGCTTTCTTT. Translated, it gives CASSPRQGSTEAFF. This chain links TRBV18 with TRBJ1-1; 8 bases are a match to TRBD1. The germline gives CDR1 KGHSH, CDR2 LQKENI. This CDR3 has 14 residues. The V and J ends lost 2 bases and 4 bases, in that order; junction bases with no gene match: 3.

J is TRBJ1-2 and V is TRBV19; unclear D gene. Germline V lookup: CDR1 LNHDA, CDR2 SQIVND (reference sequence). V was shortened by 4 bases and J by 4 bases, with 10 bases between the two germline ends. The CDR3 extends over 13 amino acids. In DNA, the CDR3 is TGTGCCAGTAGTAGCACAGCCGCCTATGGCTACACCTTC. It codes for CASSSTAAYGYTF.

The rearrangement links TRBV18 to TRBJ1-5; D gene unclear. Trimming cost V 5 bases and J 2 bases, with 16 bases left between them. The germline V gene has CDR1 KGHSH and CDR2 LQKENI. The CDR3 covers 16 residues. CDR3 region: CASSNQQESRNQPQHF. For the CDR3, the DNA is TGTGCCAGCTCAAATCAGCAGGAATCGCGCAATCAGCCCCAGCATTTT.

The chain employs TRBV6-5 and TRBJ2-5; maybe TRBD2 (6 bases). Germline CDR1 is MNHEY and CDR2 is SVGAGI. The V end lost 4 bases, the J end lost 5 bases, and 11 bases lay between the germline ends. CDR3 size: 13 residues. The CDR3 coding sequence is TGTGCCAGCAGTTTGGGCGGGGTCGAGACCCAGTACTTC. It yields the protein CASSLGGVETQYF.

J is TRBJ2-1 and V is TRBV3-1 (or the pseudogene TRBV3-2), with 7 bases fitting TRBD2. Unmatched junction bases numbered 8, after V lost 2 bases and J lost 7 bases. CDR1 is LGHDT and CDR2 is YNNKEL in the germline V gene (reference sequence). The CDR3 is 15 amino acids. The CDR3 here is CASSQYGLVRNEQFF. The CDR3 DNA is TGTGCCAGCAGCCAATACGGACTAGTTCGGAATGAGCAGTTCTTC.

CDR3 protein: CAISDLDTGNTIYF. Here the CDR3 DNA reads TGTGCCATCAGTGACCTGGACACAGGAAACACCATATATTTT. The V call is TRBV10-3, the J call TRBJ1-3; the D gene is possibly TRBD1 (5 bases). The CDR3 contains 14 residues. Germline CDR1 and CDR2: ENHRY and SYGVKD. The V and J ends lost 3 bases and 4 bases respectively, with 10 bases between them.

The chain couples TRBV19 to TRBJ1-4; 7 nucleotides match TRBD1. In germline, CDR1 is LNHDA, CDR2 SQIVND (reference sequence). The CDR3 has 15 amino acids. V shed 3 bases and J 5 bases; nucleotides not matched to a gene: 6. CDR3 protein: CASSMGTGANEKLFF. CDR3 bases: TGTGCCAGTAGTATGGGCACAGGGGCCAATGAAAAACTGTTTTTT.

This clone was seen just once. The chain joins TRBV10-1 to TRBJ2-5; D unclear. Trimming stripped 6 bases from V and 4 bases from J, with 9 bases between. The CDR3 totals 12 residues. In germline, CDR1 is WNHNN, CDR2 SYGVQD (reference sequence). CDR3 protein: CASRRSLETQYF. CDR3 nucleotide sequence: TGCGCCAGCAGGCGATCGCTAGAGACCCAGTACTTC.

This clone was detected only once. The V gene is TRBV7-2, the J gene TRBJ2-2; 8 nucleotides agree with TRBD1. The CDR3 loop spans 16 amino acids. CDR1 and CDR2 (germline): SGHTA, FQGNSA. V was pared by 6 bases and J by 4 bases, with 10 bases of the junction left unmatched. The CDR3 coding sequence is TGTGCCAGCAGTTCATCCGACAGGGGTGTCACCGGGGAGCTGTTTTTT. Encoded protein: CASSSSDRGVTGELFF.

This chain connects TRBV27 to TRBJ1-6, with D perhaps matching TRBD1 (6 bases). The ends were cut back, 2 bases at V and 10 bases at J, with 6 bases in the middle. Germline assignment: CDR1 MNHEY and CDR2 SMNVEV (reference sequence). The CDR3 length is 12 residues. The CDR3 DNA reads TGTGCCAGCAGTTTACAGGGGTCACCCCTCCACTTT. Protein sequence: CASSLQGSPLHF.

This CDR3 is CASSPDRGGMNTEAFF. The DNA for the CDR3 is TGCGCCAGCAGCCCAGACAGGGGGGGCATGAACACTGAAGCTTTCTTT. The rearrangement joins TRBV5-1 to TRBJ1-1; 9 nucleotides agree with TRBD1. CDR1 is SGHRS and CDR2 is YFSETQ in the germline V gene. V lost 4 bases and J lost 0; bases outside the gene matches: 7. The CDR3 runs to 16 residues.

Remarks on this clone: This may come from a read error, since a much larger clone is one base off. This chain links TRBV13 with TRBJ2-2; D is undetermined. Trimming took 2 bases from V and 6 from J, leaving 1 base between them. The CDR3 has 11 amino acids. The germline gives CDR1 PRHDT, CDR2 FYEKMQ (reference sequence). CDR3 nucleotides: TGTGCCAGCAGCTTACCCGGGGAGCTGTTTTTT. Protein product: CASSLPGELFF.

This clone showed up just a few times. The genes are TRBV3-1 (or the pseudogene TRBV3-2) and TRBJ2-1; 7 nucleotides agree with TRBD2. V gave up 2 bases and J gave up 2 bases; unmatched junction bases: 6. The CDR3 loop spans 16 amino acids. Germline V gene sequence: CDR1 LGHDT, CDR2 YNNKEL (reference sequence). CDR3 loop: CASSQREAPPYNEQFF. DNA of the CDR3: TGTGCCAGCAGCCAACGGGAGGCCCCCCCCTACAATGAGCAGTTCTTC.

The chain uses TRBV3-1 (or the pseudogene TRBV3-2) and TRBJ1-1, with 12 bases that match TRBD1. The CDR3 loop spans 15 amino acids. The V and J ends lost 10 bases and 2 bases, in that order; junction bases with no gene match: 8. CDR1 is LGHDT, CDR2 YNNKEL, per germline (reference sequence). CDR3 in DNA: TGTGCCACCAGGGACAGGGGGCTTCAAAACACTGAAGCTTTCTTT. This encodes CATRDRGLQNTEAFF.

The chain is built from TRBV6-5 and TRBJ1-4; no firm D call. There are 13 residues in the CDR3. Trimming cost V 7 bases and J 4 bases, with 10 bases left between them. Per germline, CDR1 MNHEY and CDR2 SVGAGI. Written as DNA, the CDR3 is TGTGCCAGCACGAGGCAGAATAATGAAAAACTGTTTTTT. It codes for CASTRQNNEKLFF.

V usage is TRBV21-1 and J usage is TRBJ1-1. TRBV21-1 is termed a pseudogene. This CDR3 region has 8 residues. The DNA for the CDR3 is TGTGCCCTCGGGGGGGCTTTCTTT. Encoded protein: CALGGAFF.

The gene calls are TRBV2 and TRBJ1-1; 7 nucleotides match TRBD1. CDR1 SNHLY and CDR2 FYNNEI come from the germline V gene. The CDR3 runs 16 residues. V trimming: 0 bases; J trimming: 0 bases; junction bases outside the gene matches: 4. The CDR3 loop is CASSEAPQGVNTEAFF. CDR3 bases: TGTGCCAGCAGTGAAGCGCCTCAGGGGGTGAACACTGAAGCTTTCTTT.

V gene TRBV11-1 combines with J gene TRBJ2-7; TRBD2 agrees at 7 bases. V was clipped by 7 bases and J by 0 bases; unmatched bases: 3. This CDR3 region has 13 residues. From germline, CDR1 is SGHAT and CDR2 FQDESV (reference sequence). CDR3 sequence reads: CASKGGFSYEQYF. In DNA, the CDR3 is TGTGCCAGCAAGGGAGGGTTCTCCTACGAGCAGTACTTC.

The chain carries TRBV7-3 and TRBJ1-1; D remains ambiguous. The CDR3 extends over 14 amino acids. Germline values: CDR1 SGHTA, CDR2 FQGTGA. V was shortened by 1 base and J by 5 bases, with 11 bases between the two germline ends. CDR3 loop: CASSLRQVTTEAFF. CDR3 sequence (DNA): TGTGCCAGCAGCTTAAGGCAGGTTACGACTGAAGCTTTCTTT.

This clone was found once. The CDR3 sequence: CASSWASYQETQYF. The CDR3 DNA is TGTGCCAGCAGTTGGGCTAGCTACCAAGAGACCCAGTACTTC. This chain connects TRBV6-2 or TRBV6-3 to TRBJ2-5; a possible D gene is TRBD2 (5 bases). The germline V and J ends were trimmed by 4 bases and 0 bases, with 9 bases remaining between them. This CDR3 region has 14 residues. The germline CDR1 and CDR2 sequences are MNHEY and SVGEGT.

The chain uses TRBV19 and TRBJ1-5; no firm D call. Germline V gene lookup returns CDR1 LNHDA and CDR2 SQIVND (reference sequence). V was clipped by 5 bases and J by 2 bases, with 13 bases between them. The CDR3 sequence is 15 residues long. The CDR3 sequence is CASSPTVRRNQPQHF. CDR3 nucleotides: TGTGCCAGTAGTCCTACAGTTCGGCGCAATCAGCCCCAGCATTTT.

The CDR3 bases are TGTGCCAGCAGCTTCTGGGGCCTGAGCGCTGAAGCTTTCTTT. As protein: CASSFWGLSAEAFF. The rearrangement joins TRBV7-2 to TRBJ1-1, with a tentative D call TRBD1 (5 bases). The CDR3 is made up of 14 amino acids. Germline loops: CDR1 SGHTA, CDR2 FQGNSA. Trimming removed 3 bases from V and 6 bases from J, with 14 bases in between. The full variable domain, completed using reference TRBV7-2 and TRBJ1-1, is GAGVSQSPSNKVTEKGKDVELRCDPISGHTALYWYRQSLGQGLEFLIYFQGNSAPDKSGLPSDRFSAERTGGSVSTLTIQRTQQEDSAVYLCASSFWGLSAEAFFGQGTRLTVV.

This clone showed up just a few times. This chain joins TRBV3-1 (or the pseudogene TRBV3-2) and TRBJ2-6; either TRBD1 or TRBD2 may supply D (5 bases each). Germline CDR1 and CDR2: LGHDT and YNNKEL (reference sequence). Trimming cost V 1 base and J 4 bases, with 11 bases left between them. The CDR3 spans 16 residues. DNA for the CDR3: TGTGCCAGCAGCCAAGGTCCCGGGACGGGGGCCAACGTCCTGACTTTC. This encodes CASSQGPGTGANVLTF.